Detailed here is one T cell receptor (beta chain). Its specificity is not known. This sample was taken from a study of shared clonotypes between healthy human individuals. Findings and limits, study-wide: Naive subsets usually exceeded memory subsets in estimated richness. The sharing of about 5% of naive CD4 clonotypes was seen across a handful of donors. Represented genetic and exposure-history diversity was restricted by having few donors.

Produced via immunoSEQ multiplex PCR; TCRdb's table is partial and in-frame only. The sample consists of just under 95,000 clones, approximately 70% of them appearing once. The CDR3 sequence is 13 residues long. Germline V CDR1 and CDR2: WSHSY, SAAADI. Trimming at V came to 5 bases and at J to 6 bases, leaving 3 bases not matched to a gene. Every one of the donors was a Caucasian adult that lived in Nashville, Tennessee. The chain combines TRBV10-2 with TRBJ2-1; 8 bases agree with TRBD1. The material sequenced was memory CD8+ T cells sorted from blood. The subset was: CD45RO+ cells pooled with CCR7-negative TemRA cells. The source is a man aged 25-40 years in good health. As DNA, the CDR3 is TGCGCCAGCAGTCGCGACAGGGGCAATGAGCAGTTCTTC. Translated, it gives CASSRDRGNEQFF.